These T cell receptor beta chains were read from a single sample in a study of blood T cell repertoires in COVID-19. Repertoires were generated with immunoSEQ multiplex PCR, while TCRdb's copy carries only in-frame clones and drops some. Of about 180,000 clones in the sample, around 90% are singletons; the top ten hold roughly 1.4%. The sequencing sample was made of peripheral blood. The source is a woman between 50 and 59 years old with acute or convalescent COVID-19. Both conserved end residues are part of each CDR3. A D gene is named only where the DNA matches it firmly. The size of a clone is reported for some rows only, either as once, few or many, or as a class for expanded clones.

j_gene	v_gene	abundance	d_gene	CDR3aa	CDR3nt
TRBJ1-2	TRBV5-4	-	-	CASSLVGGIDYGYTF	TGTGCCAGCAGCTTGGTAGGGGGAATAGACTATGGCTACACCTTC
TRBJ2-7	TRBV14	-	TRBD2	CASSQVGRGDYEQYF	TGTGCCAGCAGCCAAGTCGGTCGGGGGGACTACGAGCAGTACTTC
TRBJ1-2	TRBV6-5	-	TRBD1	CASSSQGGGPGYTF	TGTGCCAGCAGTTCGCAGGGGGGCGGTCCGGGCTACACCTTC
TRBJ2-2	TRBV5-1	-	-	CASSLAEMRATGELFF	TGCGCCAGCAGCTTGGCCGAGATGCGGGCCACCGGGGAGCTGTTTTTT
TRBJ1-1	TRBV10-2	once	TRBD1	CASKDRVLGTEAFF	TGCGCCAGCAAGGACAGGGTGCTAGGCACTGAAGCTTTCTTT
TRBJ1-6	TRBV9	-	-	CASSPTNSSPLHF	TGTGCCAGCAGCCCCACTAACTCCTCACCCCTCCACTTT
TRBJ1-1	TRBV19	few	-	CASSNPGGERNTEAFF	TGTGCCAGTAGTAACCCGGGCGGGGAGAGGAACACTGAAGCTTTCTTT
TRBJ1-1	TRBV12-3/TRBV12-4	-	TRBD1	CASRSTGWRAFF	TGTGCCAGCAGATCGACAGGGTGGCGGGCTTTCTTT
TRBJ1-1	TRBV19	-	TRBD1	CASSIGDRGWTEAFF	TGTGCCAGTAGTATTGGAGACAGGGGGTGGACTGAAGCTTTCTTT
TRBJ2-4	TRBV6-5	-	-	CASRSRGNIQYF	TGTGCCAGCAGGTCCAGGGGAAACATTCAGTACTTC
TRBJ1-1	TRBV3-1/TRBV3-2	-	-	CASSQEGQGQNTEAFF	TGTGCCAGCAGCCAAGAGGGTCAGGGTCAGAACACTGAAGCTTTCTTT
TRBJ2-3	TRBV19	-	TRBD2	CASSIGLAGADTQYF	TGTGCCAGTAGTATAGGACTAGCGGGAGCTGATACGCAGTATTTT
TRBJ1-1	TRBV11-1	-	-	CASTVGASNTEAFF	TGTGCCAGCACCGTAGGGGCCTCGAACACTGAAGCTTTCTTT
TRBJ1-2	TRBV9	-	-	CASSVSYTELYGYTF	TGTGCCAGCAGCGTGTCCTACACAGAGCTCTATGGCTACACCTTC
TRBJ2-7	TRBV11-2	few	-	CASAEFAGLGYEQYF	TGTGCCAGCGCTGAATTTGCGGGGTTGGGCTACGAGCAGTACTTC
TRBJ1-6	TRBV2	few	-	CASSDKRRQGQSSYNSPLHF	TGTGCCAGCAGTGATAAAAGGAGGCAGGGGCAGAGCTCCTATAATTCACCCCTCCACTTT
TRBJ1-4	TRBV6-2/TRBV6-3	-	TRBD1	CASSSPDRFEKLFF	TGTGCCAGCAGTTCTCCGGACAGGTTTGAAAAACTGTTTTTT
TRBJ1-5	TRBV7-2	once	-	CASSSRLGWNMDF	TGTGCCAGCAGCTCCCGGCTCGGGTGGAATATGGATTTT
TRBJ2-1	TRBV19	-	TRBD2	CASSIDWLAGGRNEQFF	TGTGCCAGTAGTATAGATTGGCTAGCGGGGGGGCGAAATGAGCAGTTCTTC
TRBJ1-5	TRBV12-3/TRBV12-4	-	-	CASSWSGNQPQHF	TGTGCCAGCAGTTGGAGCGGGAATCAGCCCCAGCATTTT